The 20 T cell receptor beta chains below all came from one sample that was sequenced in a study of PD-1 blockade in classical Hodgkin lymphoma. Clones were read by immunoSEQ multiplex PCR, and TCRdb kept only the in-frame ones, dropping some. The sample has about 28,000 clones, about four fifths seen once. The time point is: cycle 4 day 1 (C4D1), after less than seven weeks of nivolumab. Each patient experienced a relapse that followed autologous stem cell transplantation, and brentuximab vedotin exposure varied. The sample consisted of peripheral blood mononuclear cells (PBMCs), taken before the fourth cycle of nivolumab. These receptors came from a human donor with classical Hodgkin lymphoma.

The J gene is TRBJ2-3, the V gene TRBV5-6; TRBD2 might be the D (5 bases). Between the trimmed V and J ends, which lost 4 bases and 3 bases, there was a span of 18 bases. From germline, CDR1 is SGHDT and CDR2 YYEEEE. The CDR3 covers 16 residues. CDR3 sequence (DNA): TGTGCCAGCAGCGTGCGACCTGGGTCGGGAACAGATACGCAGTATTTT. As protein: CASSVRPGSGTDTQYF.

The chain uses TRBV5-5 and TRBJ1-1, with unresolved D. Germline CDR1 is SGHKS and CDR2 is YYEKEE (reference sequence). V lost 4 bases and J 0 bases, leaving 7 bases between the germline ends. There are 13 residues in the CDR3. This CDR3 reads CASSLQMNTEAFF. The CDR3 nucleotides read TGTGCCAGCAGCCTCCAGATGAACACTGAAGCTTTCTTT.

The chain employs TRBV5-4 and TRBJ2-7; 10 nucleotides match TRBD2. J was trimmed by 0 bases and V by 4 bases; bases with no gene match: 4. This CDR3 spans 15 amino acids. Germline lookup yields CDR1 SGHNT and CDR2 YYREEE (reference sequence). The CDR3 nucleotides read TGTGCCAGCAGCACGTTAGCGGGAGGCTCCTACGAGCAGTACTTC. Encoded protein: CASSTLAGGSYEQYF.

V gene TRBV19 combines with J gene TRBJ2-7; TRBD2 matches 12 bases. Germline V CDR1 and CDR2: LNHDA, SQIVND (reference sequence). The CDR3 is 17 residues long. The V gene end was trimmed by 3 bases and the J gene end by 1 base; junction bases not matched to a gene: 7. The CDR3: CASSIKGLAGFSYEQYF. The CDR3 DNA reads as TGTGCCAGTAGTATCAAGGGACTAGCGGGTTTTTCCTACGAGCAGTACTTC.

This clone occurred a few times. V usage is TRBV7-9 and J usage is TRBJ2-4, with 7 bases aligning to TRBD2. Germline CDR1 and CDR2: SEHNR and FQNEAQ (reference sequence). This CDR3 has 16 amino acids. V shed 2 bases, J shed 9 bases, and the junction held 13 bases outside the gene matches. The DNA for the CDR3 is TGTGCCAGCAGCTTATTAGGCGGGAGCGCCGGGGGCATTCAGTACTTC. Translating gives CASSLLGGSAGGIQYF. The full variable domain, completed using reference TRBV7-9 and TRBJ2-4, is DTGVSQNPRHKITKRGQNVTFRCDPISEHNRLYWYRQTLGQGPEFLTYFQNEAQLEKSRLLSDRFSAERPKGSFSTLEIQRTEQGDSAMYLCASSLLGGSAGGIQYFGAGTRLSVL.

The V and J genes are TRBV10-1 and TRBJ2-7; D remains unclear. The CDR3 is 13 amino acids. From germline, CDR1 is WNHNN and CDR2 SYGVQD (reference sequence). V lost 10 bases and J 8 bases, leaving 21 bases between the germline ends. The CDR3 coding sequence is TGCGCCACCACCGAACAGATAAGTGGGCAGCAGTACTTC. Residues: CATTEQISGQQYF.

The chain couples TRBV19 to TRBJ2-3; unclear D gene. Germline values: CDR1 LNHDA, CDR2 SQIVND (reference sequence). The ends were cut back, 6 bases at V and 5 bases at J, with 9 bases in the middle. The CDR3 contains 12 residues. The CDR3 coding sequence is TGTGCCAGTAGCTACGGAATAGATACGCAGTATTTT. It is translated as CASSYGIDTQYF.

The V gene is TRBV19, the J gene TRBJ2-1; 7 nucleotides align to TRBD2. The V and J ends lost 5 bases and 1 base, in that order; junction bases with no gene match: 8. The CDR3 runs 16 residues. Germline CDR1 is LNHDA and CDR2 is SQIVND (reference sequence). The CDR3 nucleotides are TGTGCCAGTAGTCGCCCCCTAGCGGCATCCTACAATGAGCAGTTCTTC. Translation: CASSRPLAASYNEQFF.

V and J are TRBV6-5 and TRBJ1-1, with TRBD1 matching 7 bases. Losses at the gene ends were 0 bases for V and 3 bases for J; bases not matched to a gene: 7. CDR1 is MNHEY and CDR2 is SVGAGI in the germline V gene. The CDR3 length is 16 residues. In DNA form, the CDR3 reads TGTGCCAGCAGTTACTCGTCAGGGGGATGGGACACTGAAGCTTTCTTT. Translation gives CASSYSSGGWDTEAFF.

The V and J genes are TRBV29-1 and TRBJ1-2; D unclear. With 3 bases removed from V and 8 bases from J, the gap between germline ends came to 13 bases. Germline lookup yields CDR1 SQVTM and CDR2 ANQGSEA. The CDR3 loop spans 12 amino acids. The CDR3 spells CSVDQNLKGYTF. CDR3 coding DNA: TGCAGCGTTGATCAAAACTTGAAGGGCTACACCTTC.

The V call is TRBV18, the J call TRBJ2-3; weak D call: TRBD2 (5 bases). This CDR3 has 18 residues. CDR1 and CDR2 (germline): KGHSH, LQKENI. V dropped 6 bases and J dropped 2 bases, with 24 bases sitting between them. Here the CDR3 DNA reads TGTGCCAGCTCCCACGGTCAACCGGGAACTCGGGCCACAGATACGCAGTATTTT. It yields the protein CASSHGQPGTRATDTQYF.

The chain couples TRBV6-6 to TRBJ2-5; maybe TRBD2 (5 bases). Trimming removed 6 bases at V and 5 bases at J, with 19 bases between. CDR1 and CDR2 from the germline V gene are MNHNY and SVGAGI (reference sequence). The CDR3 sequence is 15 residues long. The CDR3 region has the DNA TGTGCCAGCAGAAGGCTAGCCTCCTATGGCGAGACCCAGTACTTC. Translation gives CASRRLASYGETQYF.

The V and J genes are TRBV28 and TRBJ2-1; 12 nucleotides agree with TRBD2. From germline, CDR1 is MDHEN and CDR2 SYDVKM. CDR3 length: 15 residues. V gave up 4 bases and J gave up 9 bases; unmatched junction bases: 7. The CDR3 DNA sequence: TGTGCCAGCAGTTCGACTAGCGGGAGACTCCGTGAGCAGTTCTTC. Its translation: CASSSTSGRLREQFF.

This clone was detected only a few times. The chain carries TRBV21-1 and TRBJ2-2; the tabulated D call, TRBD2, remains unverified against the DNA. TRBV21-1 has pseudogene status. This CDR3 is 18 amino acids long. CDR3 region: CASSKAVRGQGNTGELFF. The CDR3, as DNA: TGTGCCAGCAGCAAAGCGGTGCGAGGGCAAGGAAACACCGGGGAGCTGTTTTTT.

The genes are TRBV7-9 and TRBJ2-2; 7 positions match TRBD1. The J segment lost 8 bases and the V segment lost 5 bases, leaving 5 bases of the junction unmatched. The CDR3 sequence is 13 residues long. CDR1 SEHNR and CDR2 FQNEAQ come from the germline V gene (reference sequence). Written as DNA, the CDR3 is TGTGCCAGCAGCCCGGGACAGTCAGGGGAGCTGTTTTTT. The encoded protein is CASSPGQSGELFF.

This chain uses TRBV10-3 with TRBJ1-2, with D possibly matching TRBD1 (6 bases). The CDR3 is 16 amino acids. Germline V CDR1 and CDR2: ENHRY, SYGVKD. Trimming pared 2 bases from V and 5 bases from J, leaving 18 bases between. CDR3 nucleotide sequence: TGTGCCATCAGTGAGGAACAGGGACTTCTTTGGTATGGCTACACCTTC. It encodes CAISEEQGLLWYGYTF.

CDR3 protein: CASSFRADTQYF. CDR3 sequence (DNA): TGTGCCAGCAGCTTTAGGGCAGATACGCAGTATTTT. The V and J genes are TRBV7-2 and TRBJ2-3, with no clear D. Germline V gene lookup returns CDR1 SGHTA and CDR2 FQGNSA. V was shortened by 3 bases and J by 4 bases, with 5 bases between the two germline ends. The CDR3 contains 12 residues.

The count of this clone is one. One end of the junction is discordant with germline, which a read error may explain. The genes are TRBV6-6 and TRBJ2-7, with D tentatively TRBD2 (6 bases). The V gene's germline CDR1 is MNHNY and CDR2 SVGAGI (reference sequence). The CDR3 spans 13 residues. CDR3 residues: CSSSRDSNYEQYF. The CDR3, as DNA: TGTTCCAGTTCCCGGGACTCCAATTACGAGCAGTACTTC.

This rearrangement joins TRBV10-1 to TRBJ2-1, with no clear D. The CDR3 spans 11 residues. In germline, CDR1 is WNHNN, CDR2 SYGVQD (reference sequence). The V end lost 3 bases, the J end lost 8 bases, and 5 bases lay between the germline ends. As DNA, the CDR3 is TGCGCCAGCAGTGACGGGTATGAGCAGTTCTTC. Its translation: CASSDGYEQFF.

As concerns this clone: Other DNA sequences in the sample encode the same CDR3. CDR3 in DNA: TGTGCCAGCAGTGAAAGCGGGAGGGTCTACGAGCAGTACTTC. It codes for CASSESGRVYEQYF. The gene calls are TRBV6-1 and TRBJ2-7; 10 bases fit TRBD2. J lost 3 bases, V lost 2 bases, and 1 base had no gene match. Germline CDR1 MNHNS, CDR2 SASEGT. The CDR3 has 14 amino acids.